A selection of T cell receptor beta chains follows, all from one sample in a study of blood T cell repertoires in COVID-19. The assay was immunoSEQ multiplex PCR, and TCRdb's table has in-frame clones only and misses some. In the table there are 200,000 to 300,000 clones, 70% to 90% of which are singletons. Sequenced input: PBMCs or T cells enriched from blood (not recorded which). The receptors derive from a woman in her 40s with acute COVID-19. The CDR3 runs from the conserved cysteine through the conserved F or W. A D gene is named only where the DNA matches it firmly. Only some rows state a clone size, as once, few, many or a class for expanded clones.

CDR3 DNA,CDR3 protein,clone size,V gene,J gene,D gene
TGTGCCAGCTCACCTCCTGGGCCCAATCAGCCCCAGCATTTT,CASSPPGPNQPQHF,few,TRBV18,TRBJ1-5,-
TGTGCCAGCAGCCCCCGGACTAGCGGGGACCATCAGTATTTT,CASSPRTSGDHQYF,-,TRBV7-2,TRBJ2-3,TRBD2
TGTGCCAGCCGCACTCTTCTGACTATTGGCGGTGAAAAACTGTTTTTT,CASRTLLTIGGEKLFF,-,TRBV28,TRBJ1-4,-
TGTGCCAGCAGTGAGCCTCCACGGGGCTATGGCTACACCTTC,CASSEPPRGYGYTF,-,TRBV2,TRBJ1-2,-
TGTGCCAGCAGCCCCGAAAGAAACTTGAACACTGAAGCTTTCTTT,CASSPERNLNTEAFF,-,TRBV7-9,TRBJ1-1,-
TGTGCCAGCAGTTACTCCGGGACTAGCCTCGCTACGCAGTATTTT,CASSYSGTSLATQYF,-,TRBV6-2/TRBV6-3,TRBJ2-3,TRBD2
TGTGCCAGCAGTGGACAGGGGCTCAAAGGAATGAGGGAGCTGTTTTTT,CASSGQGLKGMRELFF,-,TRBV2,TRBJ2-2,TRBD1
TGTGCCAGCAGCTTAAGGGGCAGGGTCGGATTGAACACTGAAGCTTTCTTT,CASSLRGRVGLNTEAFF,-,TRBV11-2,TRBJ1-1,-
TGCAGCGTTGCCGTGACAGGGGGCAGGGTCTATGGCTACACCTTC,CSVAVTGGRVYGYTF,once,TRBV29-1,TRBJ1-2,TRBD1
TGTGCCAGCAGCCGGGGACAGGGGAAAAATCAGCCCCAGCATTTT,CASSRGQGKNQPQHF,-,TRBV11-3,TRBJ1-5,TRBD1
TGTGCCAGCAGCCCGAGCTCCTACGAGCAGTACTTC,CASSPSSYEQYF,few,TRBV7-9,TRBJ2-7,-
TGCGCCAGCAGCCAAGATATAGGCGGAAGAGCTTTCTTT,CASSQDIGGRAFF,-,TRBV4-3,TRBJ1-1,-
TGTGCCAGCCGGTTGGCTAACTATGGCTACACCTTC,CASRLANYGYTF,-,TRBV19,TRBJ1-2,-
TGCAGTGCTAGTCCAACTCAAGGGACTTTCCACGAGCAGTACTTC,CSASPTQGTFHEQYF,-,TRBV20-1,TRBJ2-7,-
TGCGCCAGCAGTGACCCGCTGCCCGGGGGACAGGGGACGACAGATACGCAGTATTTT,CASSDPLPGGQGTTDTQYF,-,TRBV10-1,TRBJ2-3,TRBD1
TGTGCCAGCAGCTTCCGACTAGCGGGAGAAAGGGCCGGGGAGCTGTTTTTT,CASSFRLAGERAGELFF,-,TRBV7-2,TRBJ2-2,TRBD2
TGTGCCAGCAGTTACGCCTCCCCCGGGAAGGGTACGCAGTATTTT,CASSYASPGKGTQYF,-,TRBV6-5,TRBJ2-3,-
TGTGCCAGCTCCGGGACAGGCGGTGGCTACACCTTC,CASSGTGGGYTF,once,TRBV7-2,TRBJ1-2,TRBD1
TGTGCCAGCTCACAAACAGGGGAGTACTATGGCTACACCTTC,CASSQTGEYYGYTF,once,TRBV18,TRBJ1-2,TRBD1
TGCGCCAGCAGCGGAGGGGGGGGCTCGAACACCGGGGAGCTGTTTTTT,CASSGGGGSNTGELFF,-,TRBV10-2,TRBJ2-2,-
TGTGCCAGCAGTTTCTCACTGCTGAACACTGAAGCTTTCTTT,CASSFSLLNTEAFF,-,TRBV28,TRBJ1-1,-
TGTGCCAGCAGCCCGAGCAGGGGGAACGGGGAGCTGTTTTTT,CASSPSRGNGELFF,-,TRBV11-2,TRBJ2-2,TRBD1
TGTGCCAGCAGCTTGGGGACAGGGGGCAGTCAGCCCCAGCATTTT,CASSLGTGGSQPQHF,-,TRBV5-6,TRBJ1-5,TRBD1
TGTGCCAGCTCACCATCCTCGTCGGGAGAGCAGTACTTC,CASSPSSSGEQYF,-,TRBV18,TRBJ2-7,-